The 29 T cell receptor beta chains presented below share a single source sample, sequenced in a study of CD8+ T cells in alopecia areata. The authors extracted RNA and reverse transcribed it into cDNA as the sequencing template. Generated by immunoSEQ multiplex PCR, the TCRdb table keeps only in-frame clones and is missing some. This table has about 150,000 clones, roughly 58% appearing once. The sequencing input was CD8+ T cells sorted from blood. Receptor source: a human donor in good health.

This chain links TRBV5-6 with TRBJ1-1; D ambiguous. Germline values: CDR1 SGHDT, CDR2 YYEEEE. This CDR3 comprises 14 residues. V was clipped by 2 bases and J by 4 bases, with 12 bases between them. The CDR3 DNA is TGTGCCAGCAGCTTACGTCACATAGGCACTGAAGCTTTCTTT. Its protein is CASSLRHIGTEAFF.

The chain couples TRBV25-1 to TRBJ1-2, with D hard to call. The V end was cut by 0 bases, the J end by 8 bases, with 10 bases between. CDR3 length equals 13 residues. Germline lookup yields CDR1 MGHDK and CDR2 SYGVNS. The CDR3 sequence: CASSEYDSQGYTF. In DNA form, the CDR3 reads TGTGCCAGCAGTGAATATGATTCCCAGGGCTACACCTTC.

The sample holds a few counts of this clone. The chain uses TRBV7-9 and TRBJ2-3; 7 positions agree with TRBD2. The CDR3 has 14 residues. Losses at the gene ends were 5 bases for V and 2 bases for J; bases not matched to a gene: 4. The germline V gene encodes CDR1 SEHNR and CDR2 FQNEAQ (reference sequence). The CDR3 loop is CASSLGGYTDTQYF. CDR3 nucleotides: TGTGCCAGCAGCCTGGGAGGGTACACAGATACGCAGTATTTT.

This clone has just a few counts. The chain uses TRBV29-1 and TRBJ2-3; D is undetermined. Trimming shortened V by 0 bases and J by 4 bases, and 11 bases separated the two germline ends. Per germline, CDR1 SQVTM and CDR2 ANQGSEA. The CDR3 has 14 residues. The CDR3 region has the DNA TGCAGCGTTGAAGAAGAGTCAGCCGCAGATACGCAGTATTTT. It codes for CSVEEESAADTQYF.

J is TRBJ2-6 and V is TRBV6-1; D not certain. Between the trimmed V and J ends, which lost 4 bases and 0 bases, there was a span of 7 bases. The germline CDR1 and CDR2 sequences are MNHNS and SASEGT. The CDR3 contains 15 residues. The CDR3 coding sequence is TGTGCCAGCAGTGTACTGCGCTCTGGGGCCAACGTCCTGACTTTC. It translates to CASSVLRSGANVLTF.

This clone showed up just once. This chain uses TRBV10-2 with TRBJ1-1; 9 bases agree with TRBD1. V gave up 3 bases and J gave up 8 bases; unmatched junction bases: 7. CDR3 size: 14 residues. Germline V CDR1 and CDR2: WSHSY, SAAADI. The CDR3 nucleotides are TGCGCCAGCAGTGATTTCGACAGGGGGGGAGAAGCTTTCTTT. It translates to CASSDFDRGGEAFF.

This clone has a handful of counts. The J gene is TRBJ1-2, the V gene TRBV7-9; perhaps TRBD1 as D (5 bases). V shed 5 bases and J shed 0 bases, with 13 bases lying between them. CDR1 and CDR2 (germline): SEHNR, FQNEAQ (reference sequence). The CDR3 consists of 15 residues. Here the CDR3 reads CASSPPGGANYGYTF. In DNA, the CDR3 is TGTGCCAGCAGCCCACCGGGGGGAGCTAACTATGGCTACACCTTC.

This clone has just a few counts. The chain joins TRBV27 to TRBJ2-3; D call uncertain. V lost 9 bases to trimming and J lost 6 bases, with 16 bases between them. Germline values: CDR1 MNHEY, CDR2 SMNVEV (reference sequence). The CDR3 totals 13 residues. CDR3 region: CASWSPAVDTQYF. The CDR3 DNA follows: TGTGCCAGTTGGTCCCCGGCGGTTGATACGCAGTATTTT.

The chain joins TRBV11-2 to TRBJ2-7; D gene ambiguous. V gave up 5 bases and J gave up 0 bases, with 11 bases separating them. Germline CDR1 and CDR2: SGHAT and FQNNGV. CDR3 length: 14 residues. CDR3 DNA: TGTGCCAGCAGCCCTATCGGACCCTCCTACGAGCAGTACTTC. It codes for CASSPIGPSYEQYF.

The gene calls are TRBV6-6 and TRBJ1-5; D ambiguous. The CDR3 has 11 residues. The germline gives CDR1 MNHNY, CDR2 SVGAGI (reference sequence). The V end was cut by 5 bases, the J end by 8 bases, with 7 bases between. CDR3 protein: CASSEGEPQHF. The DNA for the CDR3 is TGTGCCAGCAGTGAGGGTGAGCCCCAGCATTTT.

The chain has TRBV4-1 and TRBJ2-7; no clear D gene. V was shortened by 0 bases and J by 6 bases, with 21 bases between the two germline ends. The germline CDR1 and CDR2 sequences are MGHRA and YSYEKL. The CDR3 runs 17 residues. This CDR3 reads CASSQDIPPRRSVEQYF. The CDR3 DNA is TGCGCCAGCAGCCAAGATATCCCCCCCAGAAGGTCCGTCGAGCAGTACTTC.

The chain couples TRBV27 to TRBJ2-7, with 8 bases matching TRBD1. The germline gives CDR1 MNHEY, CDR2 SMNVEV (reference sequence). CDR3 length: 13 amino acids. The ends lost 4 bases at V and 3 bases at J; junction bases unmatched: 2. CDR3 protein: CASSSRGHYEQYF. The CDR3 bases are TGTGCCAGCAGTTCCAGGGGGCACTACGAGCAGTACTTC.

This clone was seen just once. The chain has TRBV6-6 and TRBJ2-2; a weak D match, TRBD2 (5 bases). V was clipped by 0 bases and J by 8 bases, with 7 bases between them. CDR3 length: 13 residues. Germline assignment: CDR1 MNHNY and CDR2 SVGAGI (reference sequence). The CDR3 loop is CASSYSRGGELFF. CDR3 bases: TGTGCCAGCAGTTACTCGAGAGGGGGGGAGCTGTTTTTT.

The genes are TRBV29-1 and TRBJ2-2; 9 bases match TRBD2. CDR1 and CDR2 (germline): SQVTM, ANQGSEA. There are 13 residues in the CDR3. V dropped 5 bases and J dropped 5; count of bases not matched to a gene: 3. The CDR3 DNA is TGCAGCGTTATCAGCGGGAGGACCGGGGAGCTGTTTTTT. It is translated as CSVISGRTGELFF.

This clone was observed a few times. The chain links TRBV29-1 to TRBJ2-7; tentative D call: TRBD1 (5 bases). There are 13 residues in the CDR3. V lost 6 bases and J lost 2, with 14 bases in between. From germline, CDR1 is SQVTM and CDR2 ANQGSEA. This CDR3 is CSVAPTVTYEQYF. CDR3 nucleotide sequence: TGCAGCGTCGCCCCGACAGTTACCTACGAGCAGTACTTC.

This clone has a handful of counts. V and J are TRBV30 and TRBJ2-1; no reliable D call. Looked up from germline, CDR1 is GTSNPN and CDR2 is SVGIG (reference sequence). This CDR3 comprises 13 residues. Trimming pared 3 bases from V and 0 bases from J, leaving 6 bases between. The CDR3 DNA follows: TGTGCCTGGAGCCAAGACTCCTACAATGAGCAGTTCTTC. It translates to CAWSQDSYNEQFF.

This rearrangement joins TRBV2 to TRBJ2-1; D is uncertain. Germline lookup yields CDR1 SNHLY and CDR2 FYNNEI. The CDR3 loop spans 10 amino acids. Between the trimmed V and J ends, which lost 7 bases and 12 bases, there was a span of 10 bases. The CDR3 sequence is CASKGGGQFF. CDR3 nucleotide sequence: TGTGCCAGCAAGGGTGGTGGGCAGTTCTTC.

This clone turned up a few times. The V and J genes are TRBV25-1 and TRBJ1-1; D not certain. CDR3 length: 11 amino acids. Germline CDR1 reads MGHDK; CDR2 reads SYGVNS. Deletions cut 8 bases from V and 5 bases from J, with 9 bases between. The CDR3 coding sequence is TGTGCCAGCCGGGGAGGGACTGAAGCTTTCTTT. Translating it yields CASRGGTEAFF.

In this sample, this clone turned up once. The J gene is TRBJ2-7, the V gene TRBV2; D might be TRBD1 (6 bases). The CDR3 has 12 residues. From germline, CDR1 is SNHLY and CDR2 FYNNEI. CDR3 protein: CASSEGVNEQYF. DNA of the CDR3: TGTGCAAGCTCTGAGGGGGTCAACGAGCAGTACTTC.

This chain connects TRBV13 to TRBJ2-1; D gene ambiguous. Germline V lookup: CDR1 PRHDT, CDR2 FYEKMQ (reference sequence). CDR3 length: 14 amino acids. V was clipped by 4 bases and J by 6 bases, with 13 bases between them. Here the CDR3 reads CASSYPERLNEQFF. The CDR3 bases are TGTGCCAGCAGCTACCCGGAGAGACTCAATGAGCAGTTCTTC.

The chain couples TRBV6-5 to TRBJ2-5, with D tentatively TRBD1 (5 bases). Looked up from germline, CDR1 is MNHEY and CDR2 is SVGAGI. The CDR3 consists of 12 residues. The V end lost 6 bases, the J end lost 5 bases, and 10 bases lay between the germline ends. CDR3 coding DNA: TGTGCCAGCAGCCAGGGATGGGAGACCCAGTACTTC. It specifies CASSQGWETQYF.

Only a few counts were recorded for this clone. V is TRBV29-1 and J is TRBJ2-4; 7 bases agree with TRBD1. Germline lookup yields CDR1 SQVTM and CDR2 ANQGSEA. This CDR3 is 13 amino acids long. The J segment lost 5 bases and the V segment lost 6 bases, leaving 7 bases of the junction unmatched. The CDR3 DNA reads as TGCAGCGTCCATCCCGACAGGGAAAACATTCAGTACTTC. It codes for CSVHPDRENIQYF.

This clone has only a few counts. This chain links TRBV7-9 with TRBJ2-2, with 7 bases aligning to TRBD1. Germline V lookup: CDR1 SEHNR, CDR2 FQNEAQ (reference sequence). The V segment lost 8 bases and the J segment 2 bases; nucleotides outside the gene matches: 5. The CDR3 extends over 14 amino acids. This chain's CDR3 is CASLGQRNTGELFF. DNA for the CDR3: TGTGCCAGCTTGGGACAGAGAAACACCGGGGAGCTGTTTTTT.

This clone showed up just a few times. A read error may account for a junction end that differs from germline. The chain couples TRBV4-1 to TRBJ2-1; a possible D gene is TRBD2 (5 bases). The CDR3 spans 15 residues. Germline assignment: CDR1 MGHRA and CDR2 YSYEKL. The DNA for the CDR3 is TGTGCCAGCAGCCCCATGTTGAGGGTAGGCAATGAGCAGTTCTTC. This sequence encodes CASSPMLRVGNEQFF.

The table lists this clone with a few counts. The gene calls are TRBV29-1 and TRBJ2-7; D call uncertain. The CDR3 covers 11 residues. Germline V gene data show CDR1 as SQVTM and CDR2 as ANQGSEA. V lost 6 bases and J lost 5, with 11 bases in between. CDR3 region: CSVPLRNEQYF. In DNA form, the CDR3 reads TGCAGCGTCCCGTTAAGGAACGAGCAGTACTTC.

The sample holds one count of this clone. The chain recombines TRBV30 with TRBJ2-2; TRBD2 is a possible D gene (5 bases). The CDR3 runs to 12 residues. Trimming left V 0 bases short and J 6 bases short, with 5 bases between. The germline V gene has CDR1 GTSNPN and CDR2 SVGIG (reference sequence). The CDR3 protein is CAWSVEAGELFF. The CDR3 DNA sequence: TGTGCCTGGAGTGTGGAGGCCGGGGAGCTGTTTTTT.

The chain combines TRBV6-6 with TRBJ1-5, with D uncertain. The germline V gene encodes CDR1 MNHNY and CDR2 SVGAGI (reference sequence). The length of the CDR3 is 11 residues. V was pared by 8 bases and J by 4 bases, with 6 bases between. The CDR3 region is CASGGNQPQHF. The CDR3 nucleotides are TGTGCCAGCGGAGGAAATCAGCCCCAGCATTTT.

The V gene is TRBV4-2, the J gene TRBJ2-5; D gene uncertain. V was pared by 8 bases and J by 1 base, with 14 bases between. The CDR3 covers 14 residues. Germline V gene lookup returns CDR1 LGHNA and CDR2 YNFKEQ. The CDR3 DNA is TGTGCCAGCGCGCACGGAACCTTCCAAGAGACCCAGTACTTC. It translates to CASAHGTFQETQYF.

This clone was observed a handful of times. The rearrangement joins TRBV30 to TRBJ2-3; TRBD2 aligns across 10 bases. The germline CDR1 and CDR2 sequences are GTSNPN and SVGIG (reference sequence). V was pared by 1 base and J by 6 bases, with 4 bases of the junction left unmatched. This CDR3 comprises 14 residues. The CDR3 is CAWSGSSGSDTQYF. The DNA of the CDR3 is TGTGCCTGGAGTGGATCTAGCGGGAGTGATACGCAGTATTTT.